A single count supports the clone carrying this T cell receptor beta chain. As yet, its antigen is unknown. These data originate in a study of graft-versus-host responses after intestinal transplantation. In the study overall: All recipients were given anti-thymocyte globulin induction, and tacrolimus and steroids were then administered for around three years.

Measured with immunoSEQ multiplex PCR; TCRdb has only the in-frame clones, and not every one. The sample consists of 85,000 to 90,000 clones, almost 90% of them appearing once. Whole-study findings and limits: GvH clones detected in recipient marrow included some appearing first in ileum or blood.

Trimming removed 4 bases from V and 7 bases from J; junction bases left unmatched: 11. The CDR3 runs to 16 residues. The germline V gene encodes CDR1 SGHRS and CDR2 YFSETQ. The sample consisted of unstimulated CD4+ T cells sorted from spleen or lymph node cells, taken before intestinal transplant. The genes are TRBV5-1 and TRBJ2-4; 10 bases line up with TRBD2. This TCR came from a human donor who received an intestinal transplant. The CDR3 is CASSPDLAGVPNIQYF. The CDR3 DNA follows: TGCGCCAGCAGCCCAGATCTAGCGGGGGTCCCTAACATTCAGTACTTC.